Listed below are T cell receptor beta chains from one sample, sequenced in a study of identifying expanded T cells in peripheral blood. The protocol was immunoSEQ multiplex PCR, while the TCRdb copy is restricted to in-frame clones and leaves out a portion. This sample has 75,000 to 100,000 clones; 89% occur once, and the top ten carry 2.5% to 3%. Sequencing used blood. The source is a person aged 18 to 75 in good health. Both conserved end residues are part of each CDR3. D genes are given only for firm matches. Rows may omit the clone size; those that give it use once, few, many or a size class.

J: TRBJ2-3; D: TRBD1; size: -; V: TRBV19; CDR3: CASSLGTGGDTQYF; DNA: TGTGCCAGTAGCCTAGGGACAGGGGGCGATACGCAGTATTTT
J: TRBJ2-7; D: TRBD2; size: -; V: TRBV9; CDR3: CASSPTSGAIYEQYF; DNA: TGTGCCAGCAGCCCCACTAGCGGTGCCATCTACGAGCAGTACTTC
J: TRBJ1-1; D: TRBD1; size: -; V: TRBV11-2; CDR3: CASSTGQGFTEAFF; DNA: TGTGCCAGCAGCACTGGACAGGGGTTCACTGAAGCTTTCTTT
J: TRBJ1-1; D: -; size: -; V: TRBV6-5; CDR3: CASSSMTPPQGEAFF; DNA: TGTGCCAGCAGTTCCATGACGCCGCCCCAAGGTGAAGCTTTCTTT
J: TRBJ2-3; D: TRBD2; size: -; V: TRBV30; CDR3: CAWSRLAGVGGTDTQYF; DNA: TGTGCCTGGAGTCGCCTAGCGGGGGTAGGCGGCACAGATACGCAGTATTTT
J: TRBJ1-6; D: TRBD1; size: few; V: TRBV2; CDR3: CASNNAGGSPLHF; DNA: TGTGCCAGCAATAACGCAGGGGGTTCACCCCTCCACTTT
J: TRBJ1-4; D: -; size: -; V: TRBV5-1; CDR3: CASSLSQETNEKLFF; DNA: TGCGCCAGCAGCTTGAGTCAGGAAACTAATGAAAAACTGTTTTTT
J: TRBJ2-7; D: -; size: -; V: TRBV30; CDR3: CAWSMATYEQYF; DNA: TGTGCCTGGAGTATGGCTACGTACGAGCAGTACTTC
J: TRBJ2-7; D: TRBD2; size: once; V: TRBV4-2; CDR3: CASSQDPGPSGRVWEQYF; DNA: TGTGCCAGCAGCCAAGATCCGGGGCCTAGCGGGAGGGTGTGGGAGCAGTACTTC
J: TRBJ2-7; D: TRBD1; size: -; V: TRBV30; CDR3: CAWTSDRAYEQYF; DNA: TGTGCCTGGACCTCCGACAGGGCCTACGAGCAGTACTTC
J: TRBJ1-1; D: -; size: -; V: TRBV19; CDR3: CATGIQPFF; DNA: TGTGCCACCGGAATTCAGCCCTTCTTT
J: TRBJ2-1; D: -; size: -; V: TRBV5-1; CDR3: CASSLEPGYNEQFF; DNA: TGCGCCAGCAGCTTGGAGCCGGGGTACAATGAGCAGTTCTTC
J: TRBJ1-2; D: -; size: -; V: TRBV9; CDR3: CASSVFQGHQLGYTF; DNA: TGTGCCAGCAGCGTATTCCAAGGACACCAACTTGGCTACACCTTC
J: TRBJ2-7; D: TRBD2; size: -; V: TRBV14; CDR3: CASSQGAGTYEQYF; DNA: TGTGCCAGCAGCCAAGGAGCGGGAACCTACGAGCAGTACTTC
J: TRBJ2-2; D: -; size: -; V: TRBV11-2; CDR3: CASGEDGSNTGELFF; DNA: TGTGCCAGCGGAGAGGACGGATCGAACACCGGGGAGCTGTTTTTT
J: TRBJ2-2; D: TRBD1; size: once; V: TRBV7-2; CDR3: CASSFRDRGNGELFF; DNA: TGTGCCAGCAGCTTCCGGGACAGGGGTAACGGGGAGCTGTTTTTT
J: TRBJ1-5; D: -; size: few; V: TRBV10-1; CDR3: CASSEDSSQPQHF; DNA: TGCGCCAGCAGTGAGGACAGCTCTCAGCCCCAGCATTTT